The clone carrying this T cell receptor beta chain came up many times. The antigen remains undetermined. Patients with uncontrolled infections, other autoimmune diseases, pregnancy or lactation were excluded. In germline, CDR1 is SGHTA, CDR2 FQGTGA. This CDR3 spans 13 amino acids. Trimming took 5 bases from V and 5 from J, leaving 10 bases between them. These data belong to a study of T cells in Graves' hyperthyroidism and ophthalmopathy. Whole-study findings and limits: The model identified upcoming ophthalmopathy a median roughly 6.5 months ahead of onset. Most thyroid clonotypes expanded above 0.001 appeared in blood too.

There were TCR beta CDR3 regions amplified from RNA transcripts. First-round RT-PCR with HTBI primers amplified the TCR CDR3 region. From the multiplex PCR reads, TCRdb called clonotypes with MiXCR, one entry per CDR3 protein. The profile covers over 200,000 distinct CDR3 sequences, with about 14% appearing a single time and 13% taken by the ten largest. Source material: blood. This sequence originates from a middle-aged woman with Graves' hyperthyroidism that later progressed to Graves' ophthalmopathy. The chain carries TRBV7-3 and TRBJ2-1; D unclear. CDR3 nucleotide sequence: TGTGCCAGCAGCCCCGGACGGAACAATGAGCAGTTCTTC. It is translated as CASSPGRNNEQFF.